This T cell receptor (beta chain) was sequenced in a study of T-cell reconstitution after alpha-beta-depleted transplantation in children. This clonotype was observed many times. The target antigen is unknown. General study points: A year had passed since transplant, and T-cell counts and diversity by then came mostly from newly produced T cells. In some patients, recipient T cells and intrathymic progenitors surviving conditioning explained high day-60 diversity. Reportedly, alpha-beta T cells present about two months post-transplant originated from several hundred expanded clones of graft origin.

Preparation of the TCRbeta library involved a method that used unique molecular identifiers. TCRdb passed the PCR reads through MiXCR, listing each CDR3 protein once. This table has roughly 70,000 distinct CDR3 sequences, 4% to 5% appearing once. V lost 6 bases, J lost 7 bases, and 16 bases lay in between. The CDR3 runs 14 residues. The sample was PBMCs, mostly from graft donor cells, taken 180 days after TCRalphabeta/CD19-depleted stem cell transplant. The clonotype comes from a boy in the first two years of life who had a stem cell transplant for acute myeloid leukemia, so the T cells may come from the graft donor. V gene TRBV12-3 or TRBV12-4 combines with J gene TRBJ1-3; perhaps TRBD1 as D (6 bases). The CDR3 coding sequence is TGTGCCAGCAGACCCGCAGGGGATCGGAACACCATATATTTT. This translates into CASRPAGDRNTIYF.